This T cell receptor (beta chain) was captured by sequencing in a study of T cell responses to AZD1222 COVID-19 vaccine. Whole-study findings and limits: Dominant CD4 TCR responses targeted spike regions 160-218 and 743-854. Spike-specific TCR breadth and depth grew following two AZD1222 doses. Repertoire collection took place solely once the T cell response had peaked. Possibly, clonal diversity was underestimated; donors were largely white British and included more females.

Repertoires were generated with immunoSEQ multiplex PCR, while TCRdb's copy carries only in-frame clones and drops some. The sample has 77,000 or so clones; 70% to 90% are singletons. The CDR3 sequence is 14 residues long. Germline V gives CDR1 MGHRA, CDR2 YSYEKL. Trimming removed 1 base at V and 2 bases at J, with 9 bases between. As to this clone: The antigen is unknown.

The rearrangement uses TRBV4-1 and TRBJ2-7, with D possibly TRBD2 on 5 matching bases. Sample: peripheral blood, taken on day 0 of AZD1222 vaccination. The sequence was collected from an adult in good health. The DNA of the CDR3 is TGCGCCAGCAGCCAAGTCGGGAAGACCTACGAGCAGTACTTC. Its protein is CASSQVGKTYEQYF.